This TCR beta chain originates from a study of shared clonotypes between healthy human individuals. The wider study: Three plates each covered CD4 naive and memory; CD8 naive two, CD8 memory one.

CD45RO-negative, CCR7-positively selected cells formed the naive CD8 fraction, excluding terminally differentiated effector memory CD45RA+ cells. Healthy and HIV-negative, the adult donors had no recent acute infections or vaccinations. Repertoires were generated with immunoSEQ multiplex PCR, while TCRdb's copy carries only in-frame clones and drops some. The sample lists about 590,000 clones; 95% to 96% were seen once. The origin of this receptor is a woman aged 25 to 39 in good health. The sample taken for sequencing was naive CD8+ T cells sorted from blood.

The CDR3 loop reads CASSPRTDNEQFF. CDR3 bases: TGTGCCAGCAGTCCGCGGACAGACAATGAGCAGTTCTTC. The chain carries TRBV27 and TRBJ2-1; tentative D call: TRBD1 (6 bases). V lost 5 bases and J lost 5, with 10 bases in between. The CDR3 contains 13 residues. Germline assignment: CDR1 MNHEY and CDR2 SMNVEV (reference sequence).